This TCR beta chain originates from a study of regulatory T cells in long-lasting Graves disease. Study findings and constraints: With persistent disease, TRBV28, TRBJ1-2 and TRBJ2-5 were the favored segments. New patients shared 800 to 1,000 public clonotypes, fewer than the roughly 2,500 shared by persistent patients.

The time point: newly diagnosed GD, antithyroid drugs for less than 3 months. PBMC-derived RNA was used for the TCR library. Building of the TCR beta libraries involved iRepertoire HTBI primers and Arm-PCR of CDR3 regions. TCRdb reprocessed the multiplex PCR reads with MiXCR, giving one entry per CDR3 protein. The sample consists of hundreds of thousands of distinct CDR3 sequences, over 15% of them appearing once. The CDR3 consists of 13 residues. Germline CDR1 reads DFQATT; CDR2 reads SNEGSKA (reference sequence). Between the trimmed V and J ends, which lost 0 bases and 5 bases, there was a span of 8 bases. This clonotype came up many times. The antigen is not known. These data were also filed under a second study, of T cells in Graves' hyperthyroidism and ophthalmopathy.

The sequenced sample was peripheral blood mononuclear cells (PBMCs), obtained at new diagnosis, from a patient treated with antithyroid drugs. The chain combines TRBV20-1 with TRBJ1-5, with D uncertain. The TCR comes from a man aged 35 to 55 with Graves disease. The CDR3 nucleotides read TGCAGTGCTAGAGATCTCTCATATCAGCCCCAGCATTTT. This gives the protein CSARDLSYQPQHF.